This T cell receptor beta chain stems from a study of control samples from healthy donors and cancer patients (TCRdb year 2020). For CDR1 and CDR2, the germline V gene lists SGHRS and YFSETQ. Trimming takes 4 bases from V and 9 bases from J, and the germline ends sit 23 bases apart. The CDR3 runs 15 amino acids, cysteine and phenylalanine included. Just CDR3 DNA is preserved here, 45 bases in frame from base 1. This clone was counted a single time. Which antigen it targets is not known. Per-nucleotide qualities are absent, and no much larger clonotype sits a single base away. The library was made by the immunoSEQ multiplex PCR assay. The table was pulled from immuneACCESS by TCRdb, which kept in-frame rearrangements only. Such tables lose some clones; where checked, under half of the loss comes from unresolved V genes, and the rest has no known cause. The sample records around 200,000 clones, about 95% of which are singletons. The ten largest clones represent around 1.5% of the sample.

The TCR sequence derives from a man in his forties or fifties in good health. The source material was blood. The rearranged chain carries TRBV5-1 and TRBJ2-7; the D element might be TRBD1 or TRBD2, as each aligns at 5 bases. The base sequence is TGCGCCAGCAGCCTTCGTACGGGGACCTCCCTGGGGCAGTACTTC. It codes for CASSLRTGTSLGQYF.